This TCR beta chain emerged from a study of CD8 T cells in ankylosing spondylitis. Findings of the study overall: Made up of under ten highly homologous variants, a TCR beta motif appeared characteristic of ankylosing spondylitis blood. The study looked at matched synovial fluid samples from ankylosing spondylitis patients. Disease-linked clones were reported to be significantly enriched there. Disease-linked clones were found to be CD8+ and relatively rare in peripheral blood. Earlier work had already found some motif variants in reactive arthritis synovial fluid and blood.

Each TCR beta library was made by quantitative 5'-RACE that incorporated molecular barcodes. TCRdb reprocessed the 5' RACE reads via MiXCR and lists one record per CDR3 protein. This table has over 450,000 distinct CDR3 sequences, more than 9.5% appearing once. CDR3 length equals 12 residues. The V and J ends lost 4 bases and 6 bases respectively, with 12 bases between them. CDR1 is DFQATT, CDR2 SNEGSKA, per germline (reference sequence). With respect to this clonotype: As yet, its antigen is unknown.

The chain links TRBV20-1 to TRBJ1-1; the D gene is possibly TRBD1 (6 bases). The receptor's source is a male donor with ankylosing spondylitis. Material for sequencing was blood, either unsorted or a sorted T cell fraction (not recorded which). The CDR3 region has the DNA TGCAGTGCTAATAGGGGGTGGGCTGAAGCTTTCTTT. It is translated as CSANRGWAEAFF.